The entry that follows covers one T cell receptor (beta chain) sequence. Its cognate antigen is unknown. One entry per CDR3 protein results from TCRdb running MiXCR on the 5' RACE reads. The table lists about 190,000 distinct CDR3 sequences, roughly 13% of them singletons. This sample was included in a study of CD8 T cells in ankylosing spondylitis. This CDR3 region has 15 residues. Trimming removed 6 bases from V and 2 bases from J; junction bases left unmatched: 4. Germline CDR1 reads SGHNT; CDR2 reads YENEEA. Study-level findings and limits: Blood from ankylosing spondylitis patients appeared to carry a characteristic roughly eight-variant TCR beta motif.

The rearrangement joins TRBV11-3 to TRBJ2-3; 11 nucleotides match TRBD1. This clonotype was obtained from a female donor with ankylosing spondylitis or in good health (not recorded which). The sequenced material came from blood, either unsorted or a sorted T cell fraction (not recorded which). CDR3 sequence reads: CASRRGQGATDTQYF. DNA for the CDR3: TGTGCCAGCAGACGAGGACAGGGGGCCACAGATACGCAGTATTTT.